This entry lists 29 T cell receptor beta chains sequenced from one sample in a study of technical replicates of blood from a few donors. The repertoire was sequenced with immunoSEQ multiplex PCR; TCRdb's copy has only in-frame clones and lacks some. The sample has 70,000 to 90,000 clones, more than 90% seen once. The specimen sequenced was T cells isolated from PBMCs. The receptors were gathered from a human donor in good health.

The rearrangement links TRBV28 to TRBJ2-7; D is perhaps TRBD1 (5 bases). The germline V gene has CDR1 MDHEN and CDR2 SYDVKM. Trimming removed 6 bases from V and 2 bases from J, with 11 bases in between. The CDR3 runs 13 residues. The CDR3, as DNA: TGTGCCAGCAGACCCGGACAAGCCTACGAGCAGTACTTC. The encoded protein is CASRPGQAYEQYF.

The chain couples TRBV11-3 to TRBJ2-7; D perhaps matches TRBD1 (6 bases). Germline loops: CDR1 SGHNT, CDR2 YENEEA. V lost 9 bases to trimming and J lost 8 bases, with 14 bases between them. The length of the CDR3 is 11 residues. The CDR3 nucleotides are TGTGCCAGTCAGAGGGGGTCGCAGCAGTACTTC. Protein sequence: CASQRGSQQYF.

The chain couples TRBV7-3 to TRBJ2-7; 7 bases match TRBD1. CDR1 is SGHTA, CDR2 FQGTGA, per germline. The CDR3 has 13 amino acids. V lost 4 bases and J lost 5; bases outside the gene matches: 5. DNA of the CDR3: TGTGCCAGCAGCTCGACAGGGTACGACGAGCAGTACTTC. Its protein is CASSSTGYDEQYF.

V gene TRBV6-4 combines with J gene TRBJ1-5; D uncertain. The CDR3 is 14 amino acids. Trimming removed 5 bases from V and 6 bases from J, with 14 bases in between. Germline V gene sequence: CDR1 MRHNA, CDR2 SNTAGT. The DNA for the CDR3 is TGTGCCAGCAGTCTACTCCCGGCGGGTCAGCCCCAGCATTTT. Its protein is CASSLLPAGQPQHF.

This rearrangement joins TRBV14 to TRBJ2-7; possibly TRBD2 for D (7 bases). CDR1 and CDR2 (germline): SGHDN, FVKESK. CDR3 length: 16 amino acids. Trimming shortened V by 2 bases and J by 6 bases, and 20 bases separated the two germline ends. CDR3 residues: CASSQSWGGHRGEQYF. CDR3 DNA: TGTGCCAGCAGCCAATCGTGGGGGGGCCATAGGGGCGAGCAGTACTTC.

This sequence joins TRBV7-8 and TRBJ2-5, with a weak D call TRBD2 (5 bases). Per the germline V gene, CDR1 is SGHVS and CDR2 is FQNEAQ. The CDR3 covers 14 residues. With 4 bases removed from V and 3 bases from J, the gap between germline ends came to 12 bases. This CDR3 is CASSSRSGKETQYF. The CDR3 coding sequence is TGTGCCAGCAGCTCCCGATCGGGAAAAGAGACCCAGTACTTC.

This chain joins TRBV15 and TRBJ2-1; TRBD1 aligns across 9 bases. The CDR3 length is 16 residues. Germline V CDR1 and CDR2: LNHNV, YYDKDF (reference sequence). The V segment lost 2 bases and the J segment 6 bases; nucleotides outside the gene matches: 8. The CDR3 here is CATSRYRDRDPNEQFF. The DNA for the CDR3 is TGTGCCACCAGCAGATACCGGGACAGGGACCCCAATGAGCAGTTCTTC.

The chain uses TRBV5-4 and TRBJ1-1; 7 bases fit TRBD1. This CDR3 comprises 16 residues. The trim removed 4 bases at V and 1 base at J, leaving 10 bases unmatched. Germline V lookup: CDR1 SGHNT, CDR2 YYREEE (reference sequence). The CDR3 is CASSRAGGERNTEAFF. CDR3 in DNA: TGTGCCAGCAGCCGGGCAGGGGGAGAAAGGAACACTGAAGCTTTCTTT.

This chain connects TRBV11-2 to TRBJ1-1; D might be TRBD1 (6 bases). The CDR3 is 15 amino acids. From germline, CDR1 is SGHAT and CDR2 FQNNGV. V was clipped by 5 bases and J by 1 base, with 14 bases between them. The DNA of the CDR3 is TGTGCCAGCAGCCATCCGGGACAACAGAACACTGAAGCTTTCTTT. Its translation: CASSHPGQQNTEAFF.

The chain couples TRBV10-3 to TRBJ1-2, with D possibly matching TRBD1 (6 bases). With 3 bases removed from V and 4 bases from J, the gap between germline ends came to 9 bases. This CDR3 spans 13 amino acids. CDR1 and CDR2 from the germline V gene are ENHRY and SYGVKD. The CDR3 reads CAISEQGLYGYTF. CDR3 bases: TGTGCCATCAGTGAACAGGGCCTCTATGGCTACACCTTC.

V gene TRBV7-3 combines with J gene TRBJ2-6, with D possibly being TRBD1 (6 bases). The CDR3 contains 15 residues. The V and J ends lost 5 bases and 2 bases respectively, with 10 bases between them. Germline CDR1 is SGHTA and CDR2 is FQGTGA. The CDR3 here is CASSTGQTGANVLTF. The CDR3 nucleotides read TGTGCCAGCAGCACAGGACAGACTGGGGCCAACGTCCTGACTTTC.

A single count supports this clone. V gene TRBV12-5 combines with J gene TRBJ2-1; possibly TRBD2 for D (5 bases). In germline, CDR1 is LGHNT, CDR2 FRNRAP. Trimming removed 5 bases at V and 4 bases at J, with 15 bases between. The CDR3 is made up of 15 amino acids. CDR3 coding DNA: TGTGCTAGTGGTCTTCGGACTGGCGGATACAATGAGCAGTTCTTC. Translating it yields CASGLRTGGYNEQFF.

The V gene is TRBV4-1, the J gene TRBJ1-5; D unresolved. Trimming removed 0 bases at V and 1 base at J, with 10 bases between. Per the germline V gene, CDR1 is MGHRA and CDR2 is YSYEKL. The CDR3 is made up of 16 amino acids. The DNA of the CDR3 is TGCGCCAGCAGCCAAGAGGGCAGTGTGAGCAATCAGCCCCAGCATTTT. Protein sequence: CASSQEGSVSNQPQHF.

The V call is TRBV23-1, the J call TRBJ1-5; 9 bases map to TRBD1. TRBV23-1 is an ORF, and what it does is uncertain. J lost 7 bases, V lost 4 bases, and 26 bases had no gene match. CDR3 size: 21 residues. CDR3 protein: CASSRTPRGQGLWAPRQPQHF. The DNA of the CDR3 is TGCGCCAGCAGTCGCACCCCACGGGGACAGGGATTATGGGCGCCACGGCAGCCCCAGCATTTT.

The chain has TRBV9 and TRBJ1-2, with 7 positions matching TRBD1. The CDR3 runs to 14 residues. Germline trimming cut 3 bases from V and 6 bases from J; bases unmatched to any gene: 8. CDR1 and CDR2 (germline): SGDLS, YYNGEE. CDR3 bases: TGTGCCAGCAGCGCCCCCTCGACAGGGCATGGCTACACCTTC. This sequence encodes CASSAPSTGHGYTF.

The J gene is TRBJ1-4, the V gene TRBV28, with a possible D match to TRBD1 (6 bases). The CDR3 has 19 amino acids. Trimming stripped 3 bases from V and 0 bases from J, with 20 bases between. The germline gives CDR1 MDHEN, CDR2 SYDVKM. CDR3 in amino acids: CASSFDRRTANATNEKLFF. The CDR3, as DNA: TGTGCCAGCAGTTTTGACCGGCGGACAGCTAATGCAACTAATGAAAAACTGTTTTTT.

The V gene is TRBV7-2, the J gene TRBJ2-3; 9 bases align to TRBD2. Trimming cost V 5 bases and J 5 bases; bases outside gene matches: 5. The CDR3 spans 14 residues. From germline, CDR1 is SGHTA and CDR2 FQGNSA. In DNA, the CDR3 is TGTGCCAGCAGCCGGGGCGGGGGGGAAGATACGCAGTATTTT. This codes for CASSRGGGEDTQYF.

The chain carries TRBV19 and TRBJ2-3, with a possible D match to TRBD2 (6 bases). The CDR3 length is 17 residues. Looked up from germline, CDR1 is LNHDA and CDR2 is SQIVND (reference sequence). The V end was cut by 5 bases, the J end by 0 bases, with 18 bases between. CDR3 sequence reads: CASSSTLGSTSTDTQYF. CDR3 DNA sequence: TGTGCCAGTAGTTCGACCCTCGGGAGTACCAGCACAGATACGCAGTATTTT.

The rearrangement links TRBV29-1 to TRBJ2-2; D is unresolved. The V gene lost 7 bases and the J gene lost 0 bases, with 9 bases spanning the gap. CDR1 is SQVTM, CDR2 ANQGSEA, per germline. CDR3 length equals 13 residues. CDR3 coding DNA: TGCAGCGGCGATGTGCCGAACACCGGGGAGCTGTTTTTT. It translates to CSGDVPNTGELFF.

This clone has just one count. The V and J genes are TRBV27 and TRBJ2-1, with D perhaps matching TRBD2 (5 bases). In germline, CDR1 is MNHEY, CDR2 SMNVEV (reference sequence). CDR3 size: 15 residues. The V and J ends lost 3 bases and 2 bases respectively, with 11 bases between them. The DNA for the CDR3 is TGTGCCAGCAGTTTGAGAGAGGGTACCTACAATGAGCAGTTCTTC. Translated: CASSLREGTYNEQFF.

This chain uses TRBV27 with TRBJ2-1; D ambiguous. Trimming removed 4 bases from V and 0 bases from J, with 16 bases in between. The CDR3 spans 17 residues. The germline gives CDR1 MNHEY, CDR2 SMNVEV (reference sequence). CDR3 DNA: TGTGCCAGCAGTTCCCAGGTATTCCTCAGCTCCTACAATGAGCAGTTCTTC. Its translation: CASSSQVFLSSYNEQFF.

J is TRBJ2-3 and V is TRBV28, with D hard to call. The CDR3 totals 12 residues. Germline CDR1 reads MDHEN; CDR2 reads SYDVKM. Trimming pared 2 bases from V and 2 bases from J, leaving 2 bases between. CDR3 DNA: TGTGCCAGCAGTTTACTCACAGATACGCAGTATTTT. It codes for CASSLLTDTQYF.

This chain uses TRBV5-4 with TRBJ1-1; TRBD1 matches 7 bases. With 3 bases clipped from V and 11 bases from J, the junction kept 13 bases outside the gene matches. The CDR3 extends over 14 amino acids. CDR1 and CDR2 (germline): SGHNT, YYREEE (reference sequence). The CDR3 bases are TGTGCCAGCAGCTATGGTTCAGGGGGGACTTTTGCTTTCTTT. As protein: CASSYGSGGTFAFF.

The chain has TRBV11-3 and TRBJ2-7, with 7 bases aligning to TRBD2. Looked up from germline, CDR1 is SGHNT and CDR2 is YENEEA. V was clipped by 4 bases and J by 2 bases; unmatched bases: 5. The CDR3 covers 14 residues. The CDR3 DNA is TGTGCCAGCAGCTGGGCGGGAGCCCCCTACGAGCAGTACTTC. Encoded protein: CASSWAGAPYEQYF.

The chain links TRBV10-1 to TRBJ2-7; 7 bases map to TRBD1. Germline V gene lookup returns CDR1 WNHNN and CDR2 SYGVQD (reference sequence). The CDR3 runs to 16 residues. V shed 0 bases, J shed 2 bases, and the junction held 7 bases outside the gene matches. The CDR3 sequence: CASSESTLDRAYEQYF. CDR3 coding DNA: TGCGCCAGCAGTGAGTCGACTCTAGACAGGGCCTACGAGCAGTACTTC.

V is TRBV6-5 and J is TRBJ1-5; 9 positions agree with TRBD1. The CDR3 extends over 15 amino acids. J gave up 7 bases and V 5 bases, and 9 bases lay outside the gene matches. Germline V CDR1 and CDR2: MNHEY, SVGAGI. CDR3 in DNA: TGTGCCAGCAGTCTGGGACAGGGATTCAGGCAGCCCCAGCATTTT. This codes for CASSLGQGFRQPQHF.

The CDR3 reads CASSYVIGRADEQFF. As DNA, the CDR3 is TGTGCCAGCAGTTACGTCATCGGGAGGGCCGATGAGCAGTTCTTC. The V gene is TRBV6-5, the J gene TRBJ2-1; 8 nucleotides align to TRBD2. This CDR3 comprises 15 residues. CDR1 and CDR2 from the germline V gene are MNHEY and SVGAGI. Germline trimming cut 2 bases from V and 8 bases from J; bases unmatched to any gene: 8.

This chain links TRBV15 with TRBJ1-5, with TRBD1 identical over 10 bases. V was pared by 3 bases and J by 3 bases, with 2 bases of the junction left unmatched. There are 15 residues in the CDR3. Germline values: CDR1 LNHNV, CDR2 YYDKDF (reference sequence). The CDR3 nucleotides are TGTGCCACCAGCAGGGACAGGGGGTTCAATCAGCCCCAGCATTTT. Protein product: CATSRDRGFNQPQHF.

Regarding this clone: One end of the junction varies from germline; a read error may be responsible. This chain uses TRBV28 with TRBJ1-5, with 7 bases fitting TRBD1. This CDR3 is built from 15 residues. The V gene's germline CDR1 is MDHEN and CDR2 SYDVKM. The CDR3 here is CASSSLRDSLQTQHF. CDR3 in DNA: TGTGCCAGCAGTAGCCTCCGGGACAGCCTTCAGACCCAGCATTTT.